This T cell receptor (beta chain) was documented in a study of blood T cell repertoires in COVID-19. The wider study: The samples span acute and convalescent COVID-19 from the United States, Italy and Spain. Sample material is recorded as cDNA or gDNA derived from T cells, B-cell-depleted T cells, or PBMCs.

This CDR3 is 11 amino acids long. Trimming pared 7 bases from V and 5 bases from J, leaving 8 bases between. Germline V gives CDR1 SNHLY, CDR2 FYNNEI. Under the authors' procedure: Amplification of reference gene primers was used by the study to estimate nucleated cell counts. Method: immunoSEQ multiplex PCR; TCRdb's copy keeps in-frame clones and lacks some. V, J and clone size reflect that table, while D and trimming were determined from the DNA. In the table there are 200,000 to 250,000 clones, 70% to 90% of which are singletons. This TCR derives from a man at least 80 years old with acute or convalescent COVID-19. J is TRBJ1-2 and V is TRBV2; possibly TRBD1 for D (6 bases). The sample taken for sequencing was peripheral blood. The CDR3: CASTDSYGYTF. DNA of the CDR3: TGTGCCAGCACGGACAGTTATGGCTACACCTTC.